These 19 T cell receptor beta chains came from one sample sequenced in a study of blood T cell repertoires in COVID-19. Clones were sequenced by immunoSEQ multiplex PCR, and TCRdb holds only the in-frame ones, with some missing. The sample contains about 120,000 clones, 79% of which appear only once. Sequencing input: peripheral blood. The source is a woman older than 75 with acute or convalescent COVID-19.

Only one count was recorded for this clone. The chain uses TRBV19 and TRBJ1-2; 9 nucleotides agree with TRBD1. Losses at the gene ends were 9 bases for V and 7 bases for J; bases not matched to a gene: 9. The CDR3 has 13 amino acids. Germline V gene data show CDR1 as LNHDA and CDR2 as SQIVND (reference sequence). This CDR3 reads CASRVQGARGYTF. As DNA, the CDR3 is TGTGCCAGCCGAGTACAGGGGGCGCGTGGCTACACCTTC.

The CDR3 nucleotides read TGTGCCAGTAGTGCGATAATGGGGGGGCGTCAGCCCCAGCATTTT. Translating it yields CASSAIMGGRQPQHF. The rearrangement uses TRBV19 and TRBJ1-5; a weak D match, TRBD1 (6 bases). CDR1 LNHDA and CDR2 SQIVND come from the germline V gene (reference sequence). Trimming removed 5 bases at V and 6 bases at J, with 17 bases between. The CDR3 sequence is 15 residues long. The full variable domain, completed using reference TRBV19 and TRBJ1-5, is DGGITQSPKYLFRKEGQNVTLSCEQNLNHDAMYWYRQDPGQGLRLIYYSQIVNDFQKGDIAEGYSVSREKKESFPLTVTSAQKNPTAFYLCASSAIMGGRQPQHFGDGTRLSIL.

The chain's CDR3 is CASIVTGVGEKLFF. CDR3 nucleotide sequence: TGTGCCAGCATCGTGACAGGGGTAGGCGAAAAACTGTTTTTT. This chain joins TRBV5-8 and TRBJ1-4; 8 nucleotides agree with TRBD1. Germline-derived CDR1 and CDR2 are SGHTS and YDEGEE. Trimming cost V 6 bases and J 8 bases; bases outside gene matches: 9. There are 14 residues in the CDR3.

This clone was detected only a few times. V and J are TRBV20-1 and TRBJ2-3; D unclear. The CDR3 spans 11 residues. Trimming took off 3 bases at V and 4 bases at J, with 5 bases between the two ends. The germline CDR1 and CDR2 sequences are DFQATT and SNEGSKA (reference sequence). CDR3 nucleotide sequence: TGCAGTGCTAGCCTAGCAGATACGCAGTATTTT. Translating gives CSASLADTQYF.

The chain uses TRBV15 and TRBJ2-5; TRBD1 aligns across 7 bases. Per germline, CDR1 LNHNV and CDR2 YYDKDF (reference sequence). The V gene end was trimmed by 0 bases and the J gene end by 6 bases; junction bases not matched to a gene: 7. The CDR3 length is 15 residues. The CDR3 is CATSRDRQGFKTQYF. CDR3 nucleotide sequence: TGTGCCACCAGCAGAGATCGACAGGGTTTCAAGACCCAGTACTTC.

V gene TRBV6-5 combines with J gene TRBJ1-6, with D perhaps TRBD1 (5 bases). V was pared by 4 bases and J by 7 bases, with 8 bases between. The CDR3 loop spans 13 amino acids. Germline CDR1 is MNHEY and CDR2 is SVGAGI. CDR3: CASSSDTNSPLHF. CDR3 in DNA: TGTGCCAGCAGTTCGGACACCAATTCACCCCTCCACTTT.

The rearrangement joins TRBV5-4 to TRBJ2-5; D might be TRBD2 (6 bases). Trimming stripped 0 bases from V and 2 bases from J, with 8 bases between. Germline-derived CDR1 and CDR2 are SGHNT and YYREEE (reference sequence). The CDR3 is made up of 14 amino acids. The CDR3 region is CASSLGAGQETQYF. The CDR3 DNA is TGTGCCAGCAGCTTGGGGGCGGGACAAGAGACCCAGTACTTC.

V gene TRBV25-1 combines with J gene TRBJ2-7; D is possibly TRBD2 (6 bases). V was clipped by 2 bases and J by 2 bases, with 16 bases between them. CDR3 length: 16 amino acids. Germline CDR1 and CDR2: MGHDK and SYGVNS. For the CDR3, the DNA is TGTGCCAGCAGTGAAGTTGGCGGGATGGGCGCCTACGAGCAGTACTTC. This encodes CASSEVGGMGAYEQYF.

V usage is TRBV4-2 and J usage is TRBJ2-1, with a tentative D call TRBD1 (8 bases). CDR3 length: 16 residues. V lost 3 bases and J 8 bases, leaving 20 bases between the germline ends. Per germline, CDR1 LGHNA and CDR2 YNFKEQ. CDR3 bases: TGTGCCAGCAGCCACCCGGGCGGACAGGGAGGGGATGAGCAGTTCTTC. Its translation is CASSHPGGQGGDEQFF.

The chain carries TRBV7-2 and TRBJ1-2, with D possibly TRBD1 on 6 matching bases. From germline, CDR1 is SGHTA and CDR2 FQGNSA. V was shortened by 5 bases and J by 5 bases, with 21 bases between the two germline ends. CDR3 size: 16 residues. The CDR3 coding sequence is TGTGCCAGCAGCCCGCAGGGCGGGGGCGCTAGGTATGGCTACACCTTC. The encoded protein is CASSPQGGGARYGYTF.

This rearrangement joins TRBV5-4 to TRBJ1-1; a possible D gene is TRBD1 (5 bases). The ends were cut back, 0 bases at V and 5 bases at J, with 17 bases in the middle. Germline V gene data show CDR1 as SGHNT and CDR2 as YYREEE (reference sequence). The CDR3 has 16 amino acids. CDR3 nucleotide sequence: TGTGCCAGCAGCTTGGGATCCGGGTTTGGGACTACTGAAGCTTTCTTT. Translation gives CASSLGSGFGTTEAFF. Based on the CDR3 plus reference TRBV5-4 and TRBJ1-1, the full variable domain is ETGVTQSPTHLIKTRGQQVTLRCSSQSGHNTVSWYQQALGQGPQFIFQYYREEENGRGNFPPRFSGLQFPNYSSELNVNALELDDSALYLCASSLGSGFGTTEAFFGQGTRLTVV.

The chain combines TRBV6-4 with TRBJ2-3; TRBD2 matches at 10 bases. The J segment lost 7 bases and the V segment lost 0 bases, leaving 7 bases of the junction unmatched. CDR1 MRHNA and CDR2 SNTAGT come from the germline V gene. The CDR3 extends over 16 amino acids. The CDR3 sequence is CASSDSTSGHPNTQYF. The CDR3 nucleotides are TGTGCCAGCAGTGACTCGACTAGCGGGCACCCGAATACGCAGTATTTT.

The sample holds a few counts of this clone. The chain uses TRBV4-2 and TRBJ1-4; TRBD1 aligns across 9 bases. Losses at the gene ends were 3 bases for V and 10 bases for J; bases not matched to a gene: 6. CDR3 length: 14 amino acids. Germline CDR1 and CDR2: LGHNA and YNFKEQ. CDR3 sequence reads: CASSQRDRDGKLFF. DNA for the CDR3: TGTGCCAGCAGCCAGAGGGACAGGGATGGAAAACTGTTTTTT.

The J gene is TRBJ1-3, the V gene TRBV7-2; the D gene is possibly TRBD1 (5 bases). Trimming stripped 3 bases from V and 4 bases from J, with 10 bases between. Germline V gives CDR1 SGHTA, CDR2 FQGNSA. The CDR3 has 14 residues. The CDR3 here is CASSLARVGNTIYF. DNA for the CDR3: TGTGCCAGCAGCTTGGCCAGGGTGGGAAACACCATATATTTT. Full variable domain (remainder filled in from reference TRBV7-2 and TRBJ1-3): GAGVSQSPSNKVTEKGKDVELRCDPISGHTALYWYRQSLGQGLEFLIYFQGNSAPDKSGLPSDRFSAERTGGSVSTLTIQRTQQEDSAVYLCASSLARVGNTIYFGEGSWLTVV.

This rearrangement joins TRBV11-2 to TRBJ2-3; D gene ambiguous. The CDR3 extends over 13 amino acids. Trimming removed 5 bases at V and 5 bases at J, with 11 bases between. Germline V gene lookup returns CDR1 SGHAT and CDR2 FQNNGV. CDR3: CASSPPTGDTQYF. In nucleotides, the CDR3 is TGTGCCAGCAGCCCGCCGACGGGAGATACGCAGTATTTT.

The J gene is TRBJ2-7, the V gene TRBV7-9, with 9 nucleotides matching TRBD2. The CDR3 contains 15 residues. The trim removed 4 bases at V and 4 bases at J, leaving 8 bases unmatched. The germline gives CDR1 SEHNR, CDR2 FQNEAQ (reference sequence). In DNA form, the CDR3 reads TGTGCCAGCAGCTCAGTAGCGGGAGTTGGGTACGAGCAGTACTTC. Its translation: CASSSVAGVGYEQYF.

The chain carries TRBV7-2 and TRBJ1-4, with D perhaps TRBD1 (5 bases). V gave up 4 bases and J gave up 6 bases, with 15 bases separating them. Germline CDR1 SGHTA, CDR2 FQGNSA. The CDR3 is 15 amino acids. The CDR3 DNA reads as TGTGCCAGCAGCTCAAGTGGGGTAGGGGATGAAAAACTGTTTTTT. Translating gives CASSSSGVGDEKLFF.

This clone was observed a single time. CDR3 nucleotide sequence: TGTGCCAGCAGCTCCTTGACAGGGAACAATGAGCAGTTCTTC. Its protein is CASSSLTGNNEQFF. J is TRBJ2-1 and V is TRBV5-6; 7 bases map to TRBD1. The CDR3 has 14 amino acids. In germline, CDR1 is SGHDT, CDR2 YYEEEE. The ends lost 3 bases at V and 5 bases at J; junction bases unmatched: 5. The whole variable domain, remainder taken from reference TRBV5-6 and TRBJ2-1, is DAGVTQSPTHLIKTRGQQVTLRCSPKSGHDTVSWYQQALGQGPQFIFQYYEEEERQRGNFPDRFSGHQFPNYSSELNVNALLLGDSALYLCASSSLTGNNEQFFGPGTRLTVL.

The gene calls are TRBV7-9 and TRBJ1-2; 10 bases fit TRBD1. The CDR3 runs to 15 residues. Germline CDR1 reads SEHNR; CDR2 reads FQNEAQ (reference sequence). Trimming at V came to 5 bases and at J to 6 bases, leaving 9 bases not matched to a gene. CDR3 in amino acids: CASSPTPGTGDGYTF. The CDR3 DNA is TGTGCCAGCAGCCCCACCCCTGGGACAGGGGATGGCTACACCTTC.